A selection of T cell receptor beta chains follows, all from one sample in a study of Ad26.COV2.S vaccination and SARS-CoV-2 variants. Libraries were prepared by immunoSEQ multiplex PCR; TCRdb keeps only in-frame clonotypes and omits some of them. The sample holds roughly 320,000 clones, about 86% seen once. The material sequenced was peripheral blood, taken in a trial of Ad26.COV2.S vaccine versus placebo. The receptor set was obtained from a person between 18 and 59 years old who received the Ad26.COV2.S COVID-19 vaccine or a placebo. CDR3s include the opening cysteine and the closing phenylalanine or tryptophan. A D gene is named only where the DNA matches it firmly. Only some rows state a clone size, as once, few, many or a class for expanded clones.

TRBV4-3	.	TRBJ1-1	TRBD1	TGCGCCAGCAGCTTAAGGACAGGGATAATGAACACTGAAGCTTTCTTT	CASSLRTGIMNTEAFF
TRBV11-2	.	TRBJ2-1	TRBD2	TGTGCCAGCAGCTTATATGGCGGGGGGAGCTCCTACAATGAGCAGTTCTTC	CASSLYGGGSSYNEQFF
TRBV2	.	TRBJ2-3	.	TGTGCCAGCAATAAGCTGGACCCCGCCGGGAGAGATACGCAGTATTTT	CASNKLDPAGRDTQYF
TRBV5-1	few	TRBJ1-1	.	TGCGCCAGCAGCTTGCACCAGGGGATGAACACTGAAGCTTTCTTT	CASSLHQGMNTEAFF
TRBV3-1/TRBV3-2	.	TRBJ2-3	TRBD2	TGTGCCAGCAGCCAAGGGGTAGCGGGGGGCTTTAGCACAGATACGCAGTATTTT	CASSQGVAGGFSTDTQYF
TRBV19	.	TRBJ2-2	TRBD1	TGTGCCAGTAGTATGGGGATGAGGACAGGGAACACCGGGGAGCTGTTTTTT	CASSMGMRTGNTGELFF
TRBV7-9	.	TRBJ1-4	TRBD1	TGTGCCAGCAGCTTAGGAGGGGACAGTAATGAAAAACTGTTTTTT	CASSLGGDSNEKLFF
TRBV2	.	TRBJ2-2	.	TGTGCCAGCAGTGAGTCCCGGGGCCCCGGGGAGCTGTTTTTT	CASSESRGPGELFF
TRBV5-1	.	TRBJ2-7	.	TGCGCCAGCAGCTTTGAGGGGGGCACGTACGAGCAGTACTTC	CASSFEGGTYEQYF
TRBV5-6	once	TRBJ2-1	.	TGTGCCAGCAGCTTGGTCTTCCTGACAAAGCCCTACAATGAGCAGTTCTTC	CASSLVFLTKPYNEQFF
TRBV6-5	.	TRBJ1-2	.	TGTGCCAGCAGTTCGGACAGCTCCTATGGCTACACCTTC	CASSSDSSYGYTF
TRBV9	.	TRBJ1-5	.	TGTGCCAGCAGCGTTGGCACGAGCAATCAGCCCCAGCATTTT	CASSVGTSNQPQHF
TRBV5-4	.	TRBJ2-6	.	TGTGCCAGCAGCGCCCTTAAGGGGGGCTCTGGGGCCAACGTCCTGACTTTC	CASSALKGGSGANVLTF
TRBV14	.	TRBJ2-2	.	TGTGCCAGCAGCCGGGAACGGGACACCGGGGAGCTGTTTTTT	CASSRERDTGELFF
TRBV10-3	.	TRBJ2-3	.	TGTGCCATCATGGGCGGAACAGATACGCAGTATTTT	CAIMGGTDTQYF
TRBV2	few	TRBJ2-7	.	TGTGCCAGCAGTGTTAATTCCTACGAGCAGTACTTC	CASSVNSYEQYF
TRBV7-3	.	TRBJ2-1	TRBD2	TGTGCCAGCAGCCCACCGGGGGGTTCCTACAATGAGCAGTTCTTC	CASSPPGGSYNEQFF
TRBV7-8	.	TRBJ1-6	.	TGTGCCAGCAGCATAGGGACTCGGGTAGAATCCTATAATTCACCCCTCCACTTT	CASSIGTRVESYNSPLHF
TRBV19	once	TRBJ2-3	.	TGTGCCAGTTCGGGGCGGAGGGGGTCGGCAGATACGCAGTATTTT	CASSGRRGSADTQYF
TRBV6-1	.	TRBJ1-4	TRBD1	TGTGCCAGCAGTGGAACAGGGGCCGCAACTAATGAAAAACTGTTTTTT	CASSGTGAATNEKLFF
TRBV12-5	.	TRBJ2-3	TRBD2	TGTGCTAGTGGTTTGGGTAGCGGGGTGATAGATACGCAGTATTTT	CASGLGSGVIDTQYF